The present entry profiles one TCR beta chain with its context. The data were taken from a study of blood T cell repertoires in COVID-19. The CDR3 extends over 15 amino acids. Per the germline V gene, CDR1 is MNHEY and CDR2 is SMNVEV (reference sequence). The V end was cut by 4 bases, the J end by 0 bases, with 11 bases between. Generated by immunoSEQ multiplex PCR, the TCRdb table keeps only in-frame clones and is missing some. The table has a few hundred thousand clones, around nine tenths seen once. The sequenced sample was PBMCs or T cells enriched from blood (not recorded which). This sequence was found in a woman aged 50 to 60 who had recovered from COVID-19. This chain joins TRBV27 and TRBJ2-3; D might be TRBD1 (6 bases). The CDR3: CASSSQGFSTDTQYF. In DNA, the CDR3 is TGTGCCAGCAGTTCGCAGGGGTTTAGCACAGATACGCAGTATTTT.